This paragraph reports one T cell receptor (beta chain). Its target is unknown. CDR3 length equals 15 residues. Germline V gives CDR1 SGHNT, CDR2 YYREEE (reference sequence). V lost 0 bases, J lost 3 bases, and 1 base stayed unmatched. The protocol was immunoSEQ multiplex PCR, while the TCRdb copy is restricted to in-frame clones and leaves out a portion. The sample holds tens of thousands of clones, roughly four fifths seen once. The sample comes from a study of OX40 agonist ivuxolimab in advanced cancers. Whole-study findings and limits: Several nonresponders also turned out to have low normalized T-cell clonal expansion.

Sample: CD4+ or CD8+ T cells sorted from blood, taken in a trial of the OX40 agonist ivuxolimab. The receptor was isolated from an adult with an advanced solid tumor such as melanoma, head and neck, liver or kidney cancer. The chain couples TRBV5-4 to TRBJ2-1; 9 bases align to TRBD1. This chain's CDR3 is CASSLEGQGYNEQFF. As DNA, the CDR3 is TGTGCCAGCAGCTTGGAGGGACAGGGCTACAATGAGCAGTTCTTC. The full variable domain, with the rest looked up from reference TRBV5-4 and TRBJ2-1, is ETGVTQSPTHLIKTRGQQVTLRCSSQSGHNTVSWYQQALGQGPQFIFQYYREEENGRGNFPPRFSGLQFPNYSSELNVNALELDDSALYLCASSLEGQGYNEQFFGPGTRLTVL.